This T cell receptor (beta chain) was recorded in a study of blood T cell repertoires in COVID-19. About the study: COVID-19 samples collected from the United States, Italy and Spain covered acute and convalescent phases. Sample material is recorded as cDNA or gDNA derived from T cells, B-cell-depleted T cells, or PBMCs.

This CDR3 spans 11 amino acids. Germline CDR1 and CDR2: SQVTM and ANQGSEA. V was shortened by 4 bases and J by 5 bases, with 8 bases between the two germline ends. Authors' data handling: Amplified reference gene primers provided the basis for estimating nucleated cell counts. Some clones are missing from TCRdb's copy, which holds only in-frame ones; the method was immunoSEQ multiplex PCR. V and J calls and clone size are given by that table; D and trimming were obtained from the DNA. The table shows tens of thousands of clones, with around 70% occurring only once. The chain has TRBV29-1 and TRBJ1-1; D is unclear. The source of this sequence is a man in his 60s with acute or convalescent COVID-19. What was sequenced was peripheral blood. CDR3 DNA: TGCAGCGTTGTTCGGGAGACTGAAGCTTTCTTT. This gives the protein CSVVRETEAFF.